The sequence of this TCR beta chain was determined in a study of blood T cell repertoires in COVID-19. Study-level background: In each case, the material was cDNA or gDNA derived from T cells, B-cell-depleted T cells, or PBMCs.

This clone was observed once. In the source study's methods: The authors estimated nucleated cell counts from reference gene primer amplification. TCRdb's copy holds only in-frame clones and misses some; the assay was immunoSEQ multiplex PCR. That table supplies the V and J calls and clone size; D and trimming were determined from the DNA. The table shows under 250,000 clones, with about nine tenths occurring only once. The CDR3 has 13 residues. The germline gives CDR1 MDHEN, CDR2 SYDVKM. V gave up 7 bases and J gave up 5 bases; unmatched junction bases: 6. The gene calls are TRBV28 and TRBJ1-1, with TRBD1 matching 8 bases. The clonotype comes from a man in his fifties or sixties who had recovered from COVID-19. Sequencing was done on a sample of peripheral blood. The CDR3 nucleotides read TGTGCCAGCACGAGGACAGGGAGGACTGAAGCTTTCTTT. Protein sequence: CASTRTGRTEAFF.